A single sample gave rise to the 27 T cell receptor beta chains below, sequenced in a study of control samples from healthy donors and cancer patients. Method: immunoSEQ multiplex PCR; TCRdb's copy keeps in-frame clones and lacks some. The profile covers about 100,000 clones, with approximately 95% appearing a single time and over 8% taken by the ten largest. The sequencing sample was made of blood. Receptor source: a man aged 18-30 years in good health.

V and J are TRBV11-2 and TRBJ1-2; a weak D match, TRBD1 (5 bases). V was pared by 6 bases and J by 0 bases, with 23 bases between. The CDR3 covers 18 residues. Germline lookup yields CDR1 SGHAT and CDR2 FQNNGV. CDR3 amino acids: CASRDFEGRGLSNYGYTF. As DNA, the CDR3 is TGTGCCAGCAGAGACTTTGAAGGAAGGGGACTATCTAACTATGGCTACACCTTC.

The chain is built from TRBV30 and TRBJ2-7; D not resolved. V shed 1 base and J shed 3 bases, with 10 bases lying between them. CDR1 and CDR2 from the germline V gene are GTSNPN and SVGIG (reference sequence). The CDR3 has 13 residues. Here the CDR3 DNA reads TGTGCCTGGAGTGGAGGCCTTAACTACGAGCAGTACTTC. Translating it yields CAWSGGLNYEQYF.

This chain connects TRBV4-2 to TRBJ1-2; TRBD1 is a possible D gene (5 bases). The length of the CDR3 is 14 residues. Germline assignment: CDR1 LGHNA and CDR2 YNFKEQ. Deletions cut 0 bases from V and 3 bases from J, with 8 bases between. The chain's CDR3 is CASSQEGGDYGYTF. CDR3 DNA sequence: TGTGCCAGCAGCCAAGAGGGGGGGGACTATGGCTACACCTTC.

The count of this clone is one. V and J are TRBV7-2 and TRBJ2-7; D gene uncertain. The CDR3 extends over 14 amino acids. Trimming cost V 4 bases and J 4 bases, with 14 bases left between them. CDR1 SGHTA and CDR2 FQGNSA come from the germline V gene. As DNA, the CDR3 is TGTGCCAGCAGCTCCTATATGACCAGTTACGAGCAGTACTTC. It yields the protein CASSSYMTSYEQYF.

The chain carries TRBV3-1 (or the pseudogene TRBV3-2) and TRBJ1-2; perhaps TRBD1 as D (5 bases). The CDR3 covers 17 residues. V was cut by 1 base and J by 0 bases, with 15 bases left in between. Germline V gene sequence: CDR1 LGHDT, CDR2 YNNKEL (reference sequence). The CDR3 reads CASSQVPQGTANYGYTF. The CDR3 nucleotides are TGTGCCAGCAGCCAAGTCCCCCAGGGCACCGCTAACTATGGCTACACCTTC.

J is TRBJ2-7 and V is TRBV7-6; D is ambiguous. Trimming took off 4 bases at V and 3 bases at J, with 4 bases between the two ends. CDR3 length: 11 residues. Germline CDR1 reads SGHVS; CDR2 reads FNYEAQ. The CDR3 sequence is CASSSDYEQYF. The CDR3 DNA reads TGTGCCAGCAGCTCTGACTACGAGCAGTACTTC.

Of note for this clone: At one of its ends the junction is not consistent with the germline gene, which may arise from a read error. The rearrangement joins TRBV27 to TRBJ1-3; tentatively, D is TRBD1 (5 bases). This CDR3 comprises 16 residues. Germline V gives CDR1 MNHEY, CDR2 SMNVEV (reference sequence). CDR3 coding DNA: TGTGCCAGCAGTATATCAGGGCCCTCCTCTGGAAACACCATATATTTT. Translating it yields CASSISGPSSGNTIYF.

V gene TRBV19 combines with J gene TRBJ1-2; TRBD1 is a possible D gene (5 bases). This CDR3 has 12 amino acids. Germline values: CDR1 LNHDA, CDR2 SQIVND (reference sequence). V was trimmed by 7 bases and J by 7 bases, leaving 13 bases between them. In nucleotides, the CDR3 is TGTGCCAGTAATCCGGGGCGGGGTGGCTACACCTTC. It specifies CASNPGRGGYTF. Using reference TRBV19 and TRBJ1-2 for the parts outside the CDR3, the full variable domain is DGGITQSPKYLFRKEGQNVTLSCEQNLNHDAMYWYRQDPGQGLRLIYYSQIVNDFQKGDIAEGYSVSREKKESFPLTVTSAQKNPTAFYLCASNPGRGGYTFGSGTRLTVV.

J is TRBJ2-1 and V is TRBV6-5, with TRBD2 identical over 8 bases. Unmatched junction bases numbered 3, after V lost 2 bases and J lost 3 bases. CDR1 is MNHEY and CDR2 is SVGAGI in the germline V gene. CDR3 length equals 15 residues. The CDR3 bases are TGTGCCAGCAGTTACGGCGGGAGGAACTACAATGAGCAGTTCTTC. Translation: CASSYGGRNYNEQFF.

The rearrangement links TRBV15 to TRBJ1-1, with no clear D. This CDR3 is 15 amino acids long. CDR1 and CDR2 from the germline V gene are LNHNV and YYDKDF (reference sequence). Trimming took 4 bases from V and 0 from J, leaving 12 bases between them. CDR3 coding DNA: TGTGCCACCAGCATAGGACGCCCCATGAACACTGAAGCTTTCTTT. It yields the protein CATSIGRPMNTEAFF.

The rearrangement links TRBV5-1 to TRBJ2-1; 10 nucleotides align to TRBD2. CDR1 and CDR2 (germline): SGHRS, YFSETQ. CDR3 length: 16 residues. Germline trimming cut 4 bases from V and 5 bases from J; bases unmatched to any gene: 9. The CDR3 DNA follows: TGCGCCAGCAGCGGGACCGGGACTAGCGTTGACAATGAGCAGTTCTTC. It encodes CASSGTGTSVDNEQFF. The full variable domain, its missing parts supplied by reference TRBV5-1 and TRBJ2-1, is KAGVTQTPRYLIKTRGQQVTLSCSPISGHRSVSWYQQTPGQGLQFLFEYFSETQRNKGNFPGRFSGRQFSNSRSEMNVSTLELGDSALYLCASSGTGTSVDNEQFFGPGTRLTVL.

CDR3 region: CASIRGNSGNTIYF. The CDR3 DNA reads TGTGCCAGCATCAGGGGAAACTCTGGAAACACCATATATTTT. The gene calls are TRBV18 and TRBJ1-3; D might be TRBD1 (6 bases). Germline V gene lookup returns CDR1 KGHSH and CDR2 LQKENI. This CDR3 region has 14 residues. The V end was cut by 8 bases, the J end by 0 bases, with 11 bases between.

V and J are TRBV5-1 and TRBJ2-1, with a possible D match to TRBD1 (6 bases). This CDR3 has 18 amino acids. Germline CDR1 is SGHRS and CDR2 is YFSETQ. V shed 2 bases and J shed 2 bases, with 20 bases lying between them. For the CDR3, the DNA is TGCGCCAGCAGCTTAGGTAGGGGGTTCGGGAACCCCTACAATGAGCAGTTCTTC. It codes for CASSLGRGFGNPYNEQFF.

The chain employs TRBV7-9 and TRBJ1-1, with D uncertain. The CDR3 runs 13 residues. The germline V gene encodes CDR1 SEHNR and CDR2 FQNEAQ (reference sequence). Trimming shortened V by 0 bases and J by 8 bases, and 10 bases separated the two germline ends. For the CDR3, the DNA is TGTGCCAGCAGCTTAGCGACAATGGGAGAAGCTTTCTTT. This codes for CASSLATMGEAFF.

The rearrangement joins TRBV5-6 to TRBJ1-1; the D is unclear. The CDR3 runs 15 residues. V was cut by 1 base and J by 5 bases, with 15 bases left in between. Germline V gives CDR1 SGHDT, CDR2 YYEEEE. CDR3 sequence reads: CASSLRPGGGTEAFF. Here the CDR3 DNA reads TGTGCCAGCAGCTTGAGGCCGGGAGGAGGAACTGAAGCTTTCTTT.

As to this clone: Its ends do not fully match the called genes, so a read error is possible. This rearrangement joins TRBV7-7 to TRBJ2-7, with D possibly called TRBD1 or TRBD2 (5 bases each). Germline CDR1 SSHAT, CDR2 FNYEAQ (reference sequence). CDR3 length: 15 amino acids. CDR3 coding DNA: TGTGCTAGCAGCATCCTTAAGGGACGTAGCTACGAGCAGTACTTC. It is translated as CASSILKGRSYEQYF.

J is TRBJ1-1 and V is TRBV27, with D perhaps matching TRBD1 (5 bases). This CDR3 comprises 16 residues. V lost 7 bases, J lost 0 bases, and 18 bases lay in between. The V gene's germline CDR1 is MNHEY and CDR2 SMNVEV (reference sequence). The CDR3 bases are TGTGCCAGCACCCTCAGGGCAGGCCTTGTGAACACTGAAGCTTTCTTT. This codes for CASTLRAGLVNTEAFF.

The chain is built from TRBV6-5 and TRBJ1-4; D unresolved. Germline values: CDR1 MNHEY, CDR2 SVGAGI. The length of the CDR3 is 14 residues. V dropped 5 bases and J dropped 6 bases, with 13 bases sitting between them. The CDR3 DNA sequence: TGTGCCAGCAGTCTAGATCCCCAGGATGAAAAACTGTTTTTT. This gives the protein CASSLDPQDEKLFF.

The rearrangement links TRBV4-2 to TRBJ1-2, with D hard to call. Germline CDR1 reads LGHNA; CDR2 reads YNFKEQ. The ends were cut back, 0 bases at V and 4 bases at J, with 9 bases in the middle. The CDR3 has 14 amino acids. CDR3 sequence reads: CASSQEGRPYGYTF. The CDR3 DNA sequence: TGTGCCAGCAGCCAAGAAGGAAGGCCCTATGGCTACACCTTC.

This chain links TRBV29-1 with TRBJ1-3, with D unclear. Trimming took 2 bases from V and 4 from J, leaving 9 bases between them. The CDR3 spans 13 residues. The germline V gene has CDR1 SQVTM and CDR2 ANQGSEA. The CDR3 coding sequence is TGCAGCGTTGAACAAGGTTCAGGAAACACCATATATTTT. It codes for CSVEQGSGNTIYF.

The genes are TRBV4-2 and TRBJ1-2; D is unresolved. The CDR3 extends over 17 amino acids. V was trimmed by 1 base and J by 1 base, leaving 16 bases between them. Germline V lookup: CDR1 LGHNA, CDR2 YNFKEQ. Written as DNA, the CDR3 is TGTGCCAGCAGCCAAGGGCCACAGAAAGGGAATAACTATGGCTACACCTTC. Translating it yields CASSQGPQKGNNYGYTF.

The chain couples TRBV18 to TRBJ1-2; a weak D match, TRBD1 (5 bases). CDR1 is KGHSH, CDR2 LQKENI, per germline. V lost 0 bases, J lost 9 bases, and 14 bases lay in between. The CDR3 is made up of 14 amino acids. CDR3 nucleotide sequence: TGTGCCAGCTCACCACCGGGGGAGTTAGGTCGCTACACCTTC. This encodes CASSPPGELGRYTF.

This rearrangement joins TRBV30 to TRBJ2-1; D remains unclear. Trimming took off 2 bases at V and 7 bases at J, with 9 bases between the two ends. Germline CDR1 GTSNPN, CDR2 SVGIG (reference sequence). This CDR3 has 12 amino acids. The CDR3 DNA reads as TGTGCCTGGAGTAGACCTTCAAATGAGCAGTTCTTC. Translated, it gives CAWSRPSNEQFF.

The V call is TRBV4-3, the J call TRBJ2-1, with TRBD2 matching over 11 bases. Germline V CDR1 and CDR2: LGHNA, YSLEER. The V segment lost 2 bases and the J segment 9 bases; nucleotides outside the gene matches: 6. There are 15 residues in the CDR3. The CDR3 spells CASSQLTSGSSEQFF. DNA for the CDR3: TGCGCCAGCAGCCAACTCACTAGCGGGAGTTCTGAGCAGTTCTTC.

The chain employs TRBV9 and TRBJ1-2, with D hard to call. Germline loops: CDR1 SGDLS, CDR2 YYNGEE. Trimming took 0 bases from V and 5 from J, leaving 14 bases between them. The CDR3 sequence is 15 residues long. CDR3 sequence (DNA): TGTGCCAGCAGCGTAGGGATCAACTCCCAGTATGGCTACACCTTC. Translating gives CASSVGINSQYGYTF.

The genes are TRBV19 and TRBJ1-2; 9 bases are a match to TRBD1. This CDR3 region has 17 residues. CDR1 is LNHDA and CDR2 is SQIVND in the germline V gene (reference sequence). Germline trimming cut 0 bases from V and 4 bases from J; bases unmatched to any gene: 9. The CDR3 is CASSIDQGTGTIYGYTF. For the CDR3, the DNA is TGTGCCAGTAGTATAGATCAGGGGACAGGGACTATCTATGGCTACACCTTC.

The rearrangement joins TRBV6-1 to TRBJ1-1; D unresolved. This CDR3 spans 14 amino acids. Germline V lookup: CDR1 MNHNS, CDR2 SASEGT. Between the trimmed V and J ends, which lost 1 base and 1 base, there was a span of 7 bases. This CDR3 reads CASSEGNRNTEAFF. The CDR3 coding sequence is TGTGCCAGCAGTGAAGGGAACAGGAACACTGAAGCTTTCTTT.